This entry is about one T cell receptor (beta chain). The antigen is not known. These data originate in a study of CD8 T cells in ankylosing spondylitis. Overall study findings and caveats: Blood from ankylosing spondylitis patients appeared to carry a characteristic roughly 8-variant TCR beta motif.

Generation of TCR beta libraries employed quantitative 5'-RACE incorporating molecular barcodes. TCRdb processed the 5' RACE reads anew with MiXCR; each CDR3 protein has one entry. The table includes roughly 90,000 distinct CDR3 sequences, more than 8.5% detected once. Trimming took 1 base from V and 3 from J, leaving 13 bases between them. The germline gives CDR1 DFQATT, CDR2 SNEGSKA (reference sequence). This CDR3 spans 15 amino acids. The chain couples TRBV20-1 to TRBJ2-1; D could derive from TRBD1 or TRBD2 (5 bases each). The receptor comes from a male donor with ankylosing spondylitis. Sequencing was performed on blood, either unsorted or a sorted T cell fraction (not recorded which). The CDR3 DNA reads as TGCAGTGCTAGAGCGCTTCGGGACGACTACAATGAGCAGTTCTTC. Amino acid sequence: CSARALRDDYNEQFF.